This T cell receptor (beta chain) was sequenced during a study of patients and donors after allogeneic stem cell transplantation. The V gene's germline CDR1 is MGHRA and CDR2 YSYEKL. The CDR3 consists of 15 residues. Trimming pared 0 bases from V and 3 bases from J, leaving 12 bases between. TCRdb used MiXCR to reprocess the RT-PCR reads, holding one entry per CDR3 protein. There are hundreds of thousands of distinct CDR3 sequences in the sample; under 20% occur only once, and around 7.2% lies in the top ten. A single count supports this clonotype. A clone one base away is much larger, so this may be a read error.

The sample was blood, either unsorted or a sorted T cell fraction (not recorded which). This sequence joins TRBV4-1 and TRBJ2-7; possible D gene TRBD1, 7 bases. The TCR comes from a human donor who was either an allogeneic HSCT recipient or a stem cell or donor lymphocyte infusion donor (not recorded which). It is not recorded whose cells these are; they may come from a transplant donor. CDR3 in amino acids: CASSQEAGQYYEQYF. The CDR3 coding sequence is TGCGCCAGCAGCCAAGAGGCGGGACAGTACTACGAGCAGTACTTC.